What follows describes a single T cell receptor (beta chain). No antigen is known for it. This may come from a read error, since a much larger clone is one base off. The CDR3 spans 14 residues. J gave up 2 bases and V 5 bases, and 3 bases lay outside the gene matches. The germline V gene encodes CDR1 SEHNR and CDR2 FQNEAQ (reference sequence). CD45RA+ naive and CD45RA-negative memory subsets were separated from CD4+ cells. The data originate from a study of shared clonotypes between healthy human individuals. Study details: The donor group consisted of two women and three men, aged 18 to 49.

The assay was immunoSEQ multiplex PCR, and TCRdb's table has in-frame clones only and misses some. The sample yields about 1.1 million clones, 70% to 85% seen once. The study, taken as a whole, reports: It was expected that sequencing depth would affect clonotype sharing among donors.

This receptor was obtained from a man aged 18 to 29 in good health. Some clones in this sample may be carry-over from other donors' samples. The chain combines TRBV7-9 with TRBJ1-5; 7 bases match TRBD1. The sample was memory CD4+ T cells from PBMCs. The subset: CD45RA-negative fraction. CDR3 coding DNA: TGTGCCAGCAGCCCCGACAGGGGCAATCAGCCCCAGCATTTT. It yields the protein CASSPDRGNQPQHF.